Detailed here is one T cell receptor beta chain. This clonotype was seen only a few times. The clone's antigen remains unknown. Base qualities are not recorded, but no much larger clone differs from it by a single base. This sample was taken from a study of T cell repertoires in cytomegalovirus infection (dated by TCRdb to about 2019). Notes on the research overall: Donor HLA type was relevant to the analysis, because carriage of CMV infection together with the matching HLA type was indicated by public TCR beta signatures.

The paper as a whole reports these results and caveats: In both this cohort and an independent roughly 330-donor cohort, the cumulative frequency of public TCR beta family members distinguished carriers of CMV infection plus the relevant HLA type. The ex vivo response was dominated by HLA-C-restricted CMV-specific TCR beta clonotypes, which also provided the single most frequent clonotype in two of eight donors.

Data came from an Illumina HiSeq 1500. The public reads were reprocessed in TCRdb via fastp at Q25 and MiXCR, keeping in-frame beta chains. Rows are unified per CDR3 protein, each entry keeping the most common DNA and genes. This sample holds 180,000 or so distinct CDR3 sequences; about 17% were observed only once. Around 25% of the sample rests with the top ten. Per the germline V gene, LGHNA is the CDR1 and YSLEER is the CDR2. Trimming costs V 4 bases and J 0 bases, and their ends lie 12 bases apart. The CDR3, from cysteine to phenylalanine, totals 16 residues. The DNA shown is the 48-base CDR3, in frame from base 1.

The chain is assembled from TRBV4-3 and TRBJ2-2; the D gene is perhaps TRBD1, on 6 matching bases. The material sequenced was CD8+ T cells from PBMCs. The origin of this receptor is a human donor in good health (CMV status not recorded). Some clones in this sample may be carry-over from other donors' samples. The DNA is TGCGCCAGCAGCCCTACCGGGACAACGAACACCGGGGAGCTGTTTTTT. This sequence encodes CASSPTGTTNTGELFF.